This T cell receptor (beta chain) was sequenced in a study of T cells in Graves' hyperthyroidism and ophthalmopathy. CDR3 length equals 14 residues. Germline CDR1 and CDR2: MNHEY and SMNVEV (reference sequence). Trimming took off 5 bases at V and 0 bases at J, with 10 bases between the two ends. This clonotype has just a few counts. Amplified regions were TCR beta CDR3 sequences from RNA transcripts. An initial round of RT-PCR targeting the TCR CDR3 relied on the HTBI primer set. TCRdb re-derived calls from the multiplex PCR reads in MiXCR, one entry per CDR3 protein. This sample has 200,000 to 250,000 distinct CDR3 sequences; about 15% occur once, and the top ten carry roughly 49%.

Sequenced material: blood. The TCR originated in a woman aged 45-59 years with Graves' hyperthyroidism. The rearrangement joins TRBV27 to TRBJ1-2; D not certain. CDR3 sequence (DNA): TGTGCCAGCAGTCCCCGCGAAGCTAACTATGGCTACACCTTC. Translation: CASSPREANYGYTF.